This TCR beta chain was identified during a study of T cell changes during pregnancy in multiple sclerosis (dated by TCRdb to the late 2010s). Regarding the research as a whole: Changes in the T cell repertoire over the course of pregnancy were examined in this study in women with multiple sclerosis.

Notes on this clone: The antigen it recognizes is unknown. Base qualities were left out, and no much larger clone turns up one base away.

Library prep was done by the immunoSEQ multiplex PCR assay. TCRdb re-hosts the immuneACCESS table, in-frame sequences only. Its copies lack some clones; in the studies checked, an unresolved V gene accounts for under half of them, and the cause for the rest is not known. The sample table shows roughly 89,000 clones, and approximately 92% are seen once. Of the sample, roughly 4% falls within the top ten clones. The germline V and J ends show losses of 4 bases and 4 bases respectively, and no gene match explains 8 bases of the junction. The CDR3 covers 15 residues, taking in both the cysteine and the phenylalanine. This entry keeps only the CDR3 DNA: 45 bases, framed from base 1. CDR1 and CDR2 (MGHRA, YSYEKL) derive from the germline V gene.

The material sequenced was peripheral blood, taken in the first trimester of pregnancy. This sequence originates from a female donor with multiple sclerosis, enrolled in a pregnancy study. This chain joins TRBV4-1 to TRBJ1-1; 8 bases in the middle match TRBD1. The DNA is TGCGCCAGCAGCCTGACAGGACAGGGTATCACTGAAGCTTTCTTT. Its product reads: CASSLTGQGITEAFF.